The 3 T cell receptor beta chains below were found in one sample sequenced in a study of technical replicates of blood from a handful of donors. TCRdb keeps only in-frame clones here, not all; method: immunoSEQ multiplex PCR. The table has more than 60,000 clones, about 87% seen once. Sequencing used PBMCs. These receptors were obtained from a human donor in good health. Some clones in this sample may be carry-over from other donors' samples.

The J gene is TRBJ1-2, the V gene TRBV29-1; D is ambiguous. CDR1 SQVTM and CDR2 ANQGSEA come from the germline V gene. This CDR3 is 11 amino acids long. Deletions cut 6 bases from V and 3 bases from J, with 8 bases between. The CDR3 loop is CSVSLYYGYTF. In DNA, the CDR3 is TGCAGCGTCTCTCTGTACTATGGCTACACCTTC.

The chain recombines TRBV7-9 with TRBJ2-5; D gene unclear. Germline lookup yields CDR1 SEHNR and CDR2 FQNEAQ (reference sequence). The CDR3 length is 14 residues. The V gene lost 5 bases and the J gene lost 1 base, with 11 bases spanning the gap. The CDR3 here is CASSPPYSQETQYF. The CDR3, as DNA: TGTGCCAGCAGCCCCCCATATAGCCAAGAGACCCAGTACTTC. Drawing the rest from reference TRBV7-9 and TRBJ2-5, the complete variable domain is DTGVSQNPRHKITKRGQNVTFRCDPISEHNRLYWYRQTLGQGPEFLTYFQNEAQLEKSRLLSDRFSAERPKGSFSTLEIQRTEQGDSAMYLCASSPPYSQETQYFGPGTRLLVL.

The gene calls are TRBV7-3 and TRBJ2-5; the D gene is possibly TRBD1 (7 bases). The V end lost 0 bases, the J end lost 4 bases, and 15 bases lay between the germline ends. CDR1 is SGHTA and CDR2 is FQGTGA in the germline V gene. The CDR3 totals 16 residues. The DNA for the CDR3 is TGTGCCAGCAGCTTAACTCCGAACAGGGGAGGAGAGACCCAGTACTTC. Translation gives CASSLTPNRGGETQYF.